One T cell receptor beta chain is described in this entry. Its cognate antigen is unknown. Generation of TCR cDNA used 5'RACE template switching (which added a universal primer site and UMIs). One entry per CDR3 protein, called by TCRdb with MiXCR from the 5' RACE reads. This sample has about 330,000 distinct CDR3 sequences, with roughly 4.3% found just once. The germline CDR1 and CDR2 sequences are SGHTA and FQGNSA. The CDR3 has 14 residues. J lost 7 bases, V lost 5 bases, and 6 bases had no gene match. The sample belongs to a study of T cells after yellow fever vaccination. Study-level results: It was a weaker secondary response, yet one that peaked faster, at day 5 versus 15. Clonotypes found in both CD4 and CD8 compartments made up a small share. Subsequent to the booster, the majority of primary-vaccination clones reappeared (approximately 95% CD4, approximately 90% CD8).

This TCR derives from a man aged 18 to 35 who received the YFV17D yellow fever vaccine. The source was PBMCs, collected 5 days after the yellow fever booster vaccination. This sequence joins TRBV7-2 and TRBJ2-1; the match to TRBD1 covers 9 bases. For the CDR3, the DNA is TGTGCCAGCAGCGGACAGGGGCAAGGAAATGAGCAGTTCTTC. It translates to CASSGQGQGNEQFF.